One and the same sample provided the 7 T cell receptor beta chains below, sequenced in a study of PD-L1 blockade in urothelial cancer. Repertoires were generated with immunoSEQ multiplex PCR, while TCRdb's copy carries only in-frame clones and drops some. This table has roughly 32,000 clones, approximately 80% appearing once. The sequences come from PBMCs, collected around atezolizumab (anti-PD-L1) treatment. The receptors come from a man between 60 and 70 years old with urothelial cancer.

The chain recombines TRBV4-3 with TRBJ2-7, with D tentatively TRBD1 (7 bases). Germline V gene sequence: CDR1 LGHNA, CDR2 YSLEER. V was cut by 4 bases and J by 3 bases, with 16 bases left in between. This CDR3 region has 15 residues. The CDR3, as DNA: TGCGCCAGCAGCCGCGGCCCAGGGGGACTCTACGAGCAGTACTTC. It codes for CASSRGPGGLYEQYF.

In the case of this clone: At one boundary the junction diverges from the germline segment, which might be a read error. This chain connects TRBV7-7 to TRBJ2-2; a possible D gene is TRBD1 (6 bases). Germline CDR1 reads SSHAT; CDR2 reads FNYEAQ (reference sequence). The CDR3 sequence is 14 residues long. As DNA, the CDR3 is TGTGCTAGCAGCTTTTCCCGGACAGCCGGGGAGCTGTTTTTT. Translating it yields CASSFSRTAGELFF.

J is TRBJ1-3 and V is TRBV4-2, with 9 bases lining up with TRBD1. The CDR3 covers 16 residues. Germline V CDR1 and CDR2: LGHNA, YNFKEQ. V was clipped by 4 bases and J by 4 bases; unmatched bases: 8. The CDR3 spells CASSRMGQGAGNTIYF. For the CDR3, the DNA is TGTGCCAGCAGCCGAATGGGACAGGGTGCCGGAAACACCATATATTTT.

V gene TRBV19 combines with J gene TRBJ2-6; possibly TRBD1 for D (6 bases). V dropped 6 bases and J dropped 2 bases, with 14 bases sitting between them. The CDR3 is made up of 16 amino acids. Germline-derived CDR1 and CDR2 are LNHDA and SQIVND (reference sequence). For the CDR3, the DNA is TGTGCCAGTAGCCTTGAGACAGGAACTGGGGCCAACGTCCTGACTTTC. It is translated as CASSLETGTGANVLTF.

The rearrangement uses TRBV19 and TRBJ2-7; possibly TRBD1 for D (6 bases). The CDR3 totals 14 residues. Germline V lookup: CDR1 LNHDA, CDR2 SQIVND (reference sequence). V was shortened by 3 bases and J by 3 bases, with 12 bases between the two germline ends. In DNA, the CDR3 is TGTGCCAGTAGTATCTGGGGACAAAACTACGAGCAGTACTTC. This encodes CASSIWGQNYEQYF.

The rearrangement joins TRBV7-3 to TRBJ2-5, with TRBD2 identical over 13 bases. Per germline, CDR1 SGHTA and CDR2 FQGTGA. The junction had 6 bases not matched to a gene; V was cut back by 4 bases and J by 1 base. The CDR3 length is 17 residues. CDR3 residues: CASSSKRLAGGQETQYF. Here the CDR3 DNA reads TGTGCCAGCAGCTCCAAAAGACTAGCGGGGGGCCAAGAGACCCAGTACTTC.

Only a few counts were recorded for this clone. J is TRBJ1-3 and V is TRBV5-1; D gene uncertain. Trimming cost V 1 base and J 0 bases, with 8 bases left between them. The CDR3 runs 15 residues. From germline, CDR1 is SGHRS and CDR2 YFSETQ. The CDR3 DNA follows: TGCGCCAGCAGCTTGACTGCTGGCTCTGGAAACACCATATATTTT. This gives the protein CASSLTAGSGNTIYF.